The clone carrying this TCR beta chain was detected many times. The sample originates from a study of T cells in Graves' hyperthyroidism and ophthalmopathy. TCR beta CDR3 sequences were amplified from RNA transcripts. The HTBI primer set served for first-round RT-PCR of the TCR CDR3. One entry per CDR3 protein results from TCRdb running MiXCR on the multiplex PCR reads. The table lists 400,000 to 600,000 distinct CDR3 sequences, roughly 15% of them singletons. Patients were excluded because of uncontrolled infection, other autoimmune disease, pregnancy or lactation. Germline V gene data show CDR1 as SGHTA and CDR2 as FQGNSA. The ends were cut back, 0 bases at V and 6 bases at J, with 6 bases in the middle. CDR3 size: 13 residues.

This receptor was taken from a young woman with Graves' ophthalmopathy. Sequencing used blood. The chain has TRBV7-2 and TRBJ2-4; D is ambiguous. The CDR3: CASSLATLNIQYF. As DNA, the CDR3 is TGTGCCAGCAGCTTAGCGACCTTAAACATTCAGTACTTC.